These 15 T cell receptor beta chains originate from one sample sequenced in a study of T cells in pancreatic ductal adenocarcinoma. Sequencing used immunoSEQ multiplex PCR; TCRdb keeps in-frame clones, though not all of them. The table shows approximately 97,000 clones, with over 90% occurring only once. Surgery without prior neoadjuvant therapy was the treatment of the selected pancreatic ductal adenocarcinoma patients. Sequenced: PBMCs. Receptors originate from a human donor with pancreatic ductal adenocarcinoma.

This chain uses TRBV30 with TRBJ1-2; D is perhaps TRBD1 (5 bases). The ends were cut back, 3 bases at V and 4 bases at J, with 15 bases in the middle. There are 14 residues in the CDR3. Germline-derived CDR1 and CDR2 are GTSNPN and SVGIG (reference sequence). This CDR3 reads CAWSVGLQVYGYTF. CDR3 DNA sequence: TGTGCCTGGAGCGTAGGGTTACAGGTCTATGGCTACACCTTC.

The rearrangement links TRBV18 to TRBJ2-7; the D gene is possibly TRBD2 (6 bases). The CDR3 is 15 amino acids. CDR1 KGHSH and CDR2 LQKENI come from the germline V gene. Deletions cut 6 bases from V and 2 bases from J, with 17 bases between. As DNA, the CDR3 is TGTGCCAGCTCCCTGGGGCCGGGAGTCGCCTACGAGCAGTACTTC. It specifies CASSLGPGVAYEQYF.

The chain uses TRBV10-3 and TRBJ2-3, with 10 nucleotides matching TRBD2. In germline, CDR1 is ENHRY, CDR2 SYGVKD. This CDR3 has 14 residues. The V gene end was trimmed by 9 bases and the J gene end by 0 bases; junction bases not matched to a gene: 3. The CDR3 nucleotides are TGTGCCATATTAGCGGGAGGTAGCACAGATACGCAGTATTTT. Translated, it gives CAILAGGSTDTQYF.

CDR3 loop: CASSHSTDTQYF. The CDR3 DNA reads as TGTGCCAGCAGCCATAGCACAGATACGCAGTATTTT. This sequence joins TRBV9 and TRBJ2-3; D is uncertain. This CDR3 has 12 residues. V was pared by 4 bases and J by 0 bases, with 3 bases between. The germline V gene has CDR1 SGDLS and CDR2 YYNGEE.

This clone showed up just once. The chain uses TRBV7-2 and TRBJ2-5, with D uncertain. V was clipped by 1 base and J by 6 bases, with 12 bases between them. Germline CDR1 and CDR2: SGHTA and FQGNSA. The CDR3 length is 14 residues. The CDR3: CASSLDGWLKTQYF. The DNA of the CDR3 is TGTGCCAGCAGCTTAGATGGCTGGCTGAAGACCCAGTACTTC.

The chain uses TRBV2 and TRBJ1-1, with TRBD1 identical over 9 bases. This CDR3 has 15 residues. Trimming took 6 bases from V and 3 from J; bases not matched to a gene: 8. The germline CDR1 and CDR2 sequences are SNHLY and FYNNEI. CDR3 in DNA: TGTGCCAGCAGCAGACTGGGACAGGGTTACACTGAAGCTTTCTTT. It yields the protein CASSRLGQGYTEAFF.

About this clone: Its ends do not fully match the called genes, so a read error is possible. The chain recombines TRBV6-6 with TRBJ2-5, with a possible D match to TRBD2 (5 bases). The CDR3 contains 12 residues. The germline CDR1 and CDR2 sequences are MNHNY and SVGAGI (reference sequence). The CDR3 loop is CASSPLGLRQHF. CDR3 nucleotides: TGTGCCAGCAGTCCACTCGGACTTCGTCAGCACTTC.

CDR3 nucleotide sequence: TGCAGCGCACGAGGGACAGGGGTGGCCGGGGAGCTGTTTTTT. Its translation is CSARGTGVAGELFF. The J gene is TRBJ2-2, the V gene TRBV29-1; 10 nucleotides align to TRBD1. V trimming: 7 bases; J trimming: 6 bases; junction bases outside the gene matches: 8. The V gene's germline CDR1 is SQVTM and CDR2 ANQGSEA. This CDR3 spans 14 amino acids.

CDR3 coding DNA: TGCGCCAGCAGCCAAGGTGCTAGCGGCTCCTACGAGCAGTACTTC. It translates to CASSQGASGSYEQYF. This rearrangement joins TRBV4-1 to TRBJ2-7; 7 bases are a match to TRBD2. Germline lookup yields CDR1 MGHRA and CDR2 YSYEKL. The CDR3 runs 15 residues. Trimming took 1 base from V and 0 from J; bases not matched to a gene: 3.

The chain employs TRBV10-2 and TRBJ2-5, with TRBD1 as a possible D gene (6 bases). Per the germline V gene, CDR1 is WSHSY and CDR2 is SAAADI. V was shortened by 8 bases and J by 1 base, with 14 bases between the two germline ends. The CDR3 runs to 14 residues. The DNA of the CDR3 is TGCGCCAGCGCCACAACAGGGTCCCAAGAGACCCAGTACTTC. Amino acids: CASATTGSQETQYF.

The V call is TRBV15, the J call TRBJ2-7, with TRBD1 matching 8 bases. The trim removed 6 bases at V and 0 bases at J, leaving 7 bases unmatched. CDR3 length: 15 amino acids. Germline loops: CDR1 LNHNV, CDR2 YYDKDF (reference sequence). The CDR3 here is CATRRDRSLSYEQYF. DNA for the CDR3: TGTGCCACCAGAAGGGACAGGAGTCTCTCCTACGAGCAGTACTTC. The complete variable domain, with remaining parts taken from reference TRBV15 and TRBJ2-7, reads DAMVIQNPRYQVTQFGKPVTLSCSQTLNHNVMYWYQQKSSQAPKLLFHYYDKDFNNEADTPDNFQSRRPNTSFCFLDIRSPGLGDTAMYLCATRRDRSLSYEQYFGPGTRLTVT.

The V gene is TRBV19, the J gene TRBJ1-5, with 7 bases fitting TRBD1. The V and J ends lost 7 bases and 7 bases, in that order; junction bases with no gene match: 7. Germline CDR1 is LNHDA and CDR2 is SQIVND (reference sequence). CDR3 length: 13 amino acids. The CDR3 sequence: CASTGQVEQPQHF. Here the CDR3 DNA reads TGTGCCAGTACCGGACAGGTAGAGCAGCCCCAGCATTTT.

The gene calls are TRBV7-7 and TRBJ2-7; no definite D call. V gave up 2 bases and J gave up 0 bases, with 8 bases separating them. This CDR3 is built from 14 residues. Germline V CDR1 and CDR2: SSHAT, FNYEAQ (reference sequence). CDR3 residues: CASSLSSSSYEQYF. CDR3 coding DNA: TGTGCCAGCAGCTTAAGTAGTAGCTCCTACGAGCAGTACTTC.

The CDR3 DNA reads TGTGCCAGCAGAGAAATAGGCAGGGAAGATCAGCCCCAGCATTTT. Its translation is CASREIGREDQPQHF. The chain carries TRBV6-5 and TRBJ1-5, with D possibly matching TRBD1 (5 bases). Germline V lookup: CDR1 MNHEY, CDR2 SVGAGI. The ends were cut back, 6 bases at V and 5 bases at J, with 17 bases in the middle. This CDR3 spans 15 amino acids.

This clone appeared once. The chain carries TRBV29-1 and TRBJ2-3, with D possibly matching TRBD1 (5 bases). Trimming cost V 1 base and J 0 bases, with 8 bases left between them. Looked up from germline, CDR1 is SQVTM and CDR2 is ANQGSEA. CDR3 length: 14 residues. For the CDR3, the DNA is TGCAGCGTTGAAGGGACATCTAGCACAGATACGCAGTATTTT. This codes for CSVEGTSSTDTQYF.